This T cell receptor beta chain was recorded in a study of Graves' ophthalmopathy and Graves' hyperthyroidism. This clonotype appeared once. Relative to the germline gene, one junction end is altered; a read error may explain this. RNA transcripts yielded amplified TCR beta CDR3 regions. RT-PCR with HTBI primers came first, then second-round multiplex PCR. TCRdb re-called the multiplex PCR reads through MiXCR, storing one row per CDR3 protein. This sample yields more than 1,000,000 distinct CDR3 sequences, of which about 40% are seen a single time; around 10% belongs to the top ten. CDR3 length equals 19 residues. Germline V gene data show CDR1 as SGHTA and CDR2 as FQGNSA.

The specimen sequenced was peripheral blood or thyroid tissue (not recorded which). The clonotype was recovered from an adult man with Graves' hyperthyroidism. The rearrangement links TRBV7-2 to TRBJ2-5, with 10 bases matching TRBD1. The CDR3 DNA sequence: TGTGCCAGCAGCTTAGCCCTGGCAAGAGGGACAGGGGCATCGGAGACCCAGCACTTC. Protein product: CASSLALARGTGASETQHF.